Reported below is one TCR beta chain. Its matching antigen is unknown. The data belong to a study of OX40 agonist ivuxolimab in advanced cancers. CDR3 length: 16 amino acids. From germline, CDR1 is MNHNS and CDR2 SASEGT. The junction had 4 bases not matched to a gene; V was cut back by 4 bases and J by 4 bases. Profiling relied on immunoSEQ multiplex PCR, and the TCRdb table lists in-frame clones only, not all of them. The data hold around 36,000 clones, with over 80% observed a single time. Study-level points and caveats: Clonal expansion from baseline to week 6 occurred in both CD4+ and CD8+ T cells. Average numbers of expanded clones were greater in CD8+ T cells than in CD4+.

This sequence originates from an adult with an advanced solid tumor such as melanoma, head and neck, liver or kidney cancer. This specimen was CD4+ or CD8+ T cells sorted from blood, taken in a trial of the OX40 agonist ivuxolimab. The genes are TRBV6-1 and TRBJ1-6, with 10 bases aligning to TRBD1. The CDR3 region has the DNA TGTGCCAGCAGTGCGCCGGGACAGGGGTATAATTCACCCCTCCACTTT. This encodes CASSAPGQGYNSPLHF.